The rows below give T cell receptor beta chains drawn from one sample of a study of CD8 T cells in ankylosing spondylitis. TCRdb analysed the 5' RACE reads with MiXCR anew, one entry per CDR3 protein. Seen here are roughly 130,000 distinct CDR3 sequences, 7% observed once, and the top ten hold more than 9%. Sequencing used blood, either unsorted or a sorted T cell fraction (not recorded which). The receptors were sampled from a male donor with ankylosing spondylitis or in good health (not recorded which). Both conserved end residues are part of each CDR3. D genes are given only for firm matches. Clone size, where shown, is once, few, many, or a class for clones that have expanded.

CDR3aa: CSARVDGNSPLHF; CDR3nt: TGCAGTGCTAGAGTGGACGGCAATTCACCCCTCCACTTT; j_gene: TRBJ1-6; abundance: many; d_gene: -; v_gene: TRBV20-1
CDR3aa: CASSLDGTGSYEQYF; CDR3nt: TGCGCCAGCAGCTTGGATGGGACAGGCTCCTACGAGCAGTACTTC; j_gene: TRBJ2-7; abundance: many; d_gene: TRBD1; v_gene: TRBV5-1
CDR3aa: CASSSRGINTGELFF; CDR3nt: TGTGCCAGCAGCTCCAGGGGTATCAACACCGGGGAGCTGTTTTTT; j_gene: TRBJ2-2; abundance: many; d_gene: -; v_gene: TRBV11-3
CDR3aa: CASSFAGSETQYF; CDR3nt: TGTGCCAGCAGCTTTGCTGGGTCGGAGACCCAGTACTTC; j_gene: TRBJ2-5; abundance: many; d_gene: -; v_gene: TRBV7-3
CDR3aa: CSVAFQLNTEAFF; CDR3nt: TGCAGCGTTGCTTTTCAACTCAACACTGAAGCTTTCTTT; j_gene: TRBJ1-1; abundance: -; d_gene: -; v_gene: TRBV29-1
CDR3aa: CASSQDFGWTSGEYQETQYF; CDR3nt: TGTGCCAGCAGCCAAGATTTTGGTTGGACTAGCGGGGAGTACCAAGAGACCCAGTACTTC; j_gene: TRBJ2-5; abundance: many; d_gene: TRBD2; v_gene: TRBV3-1
CDR3aa: CASSEWVRGSTDTQYF; CDR3nt: TGTGCCAGCAGTGAATGGGTCAGGGGGAGCACAGATACGCAGTATTTT; j_gene: TRBJ2-3; abundance: many; d_gene: TRBD1; v_gene: TRBV6-1
CDR3aa: CASSLWSGAADTQYF; CDR3nt: TGCGCCAGCAGCTTGTGGTCAGGGGCGGCAGATACGCAGTATTTT; j_gene: TRBJ2-3; abundance: many; d_gene: -; v_gene: TRBV5-1
CDR3aa: CASSRTGASTDTQYF; CDR3nt: TGTGCCAGCAGCCGGACAGGGGCCTCGACAGATACGCAGTATTTT; j_gene: TRBJ2-3; abundance: many; d_gene: TRBD1; v_gene: TRBV12-3/TRBV12-4
CDR3aa: CASSFGTGSPLHF; CDR3nt: TGTGCCAGCAGCTTTGGGACAGGTTCACCCCTCCACTTT; j_gene: TRBJ1-6; abundance: many; d_gene: TRBD1; v_gene: TRBV7-2
CDR3aa: CSASWDRGPNQPQHF; CDR3nt: TGCAGTGCTAGTTGGGACAGGGGGCCAAATCAGCCCCAGCATTTT; j_gene: TRBJ1-5; abundance: many; d_gene: TRBD1; v_gene: TRBV20-1
CDR3aa: CASRRGWNTGELFF; CDR3nt: TGTGCCAGCAGGCGGGGATGGAACACCGGGGAGCTGTTTTTT; j_gene: TRBJ2-2; abundance: -; d_gene: -; v_gene: TRBV2
CDR3aa: CASSLAGWDYGYTF; CDR3nt: TGCGCCAGCAGCTTGGCAGGGTGGGACTATGGCTACACCTTC; j_gene: TRBJ1-2; abundance: many; d_gene: -; v_gene: TRBV5-1
CDR3aa: CASRSATSNEKLFF; CDR3nt: TGTGCCAGCAGGTCGGCGACTTCTAATGAAAAACTGTTTTTT; j_gene: TRBJ1-4; abundance: many; d_gene: -; v_gene: TRBV12-3/TRBV12-4
CDR3aa: CASSLYLGTTHNEQFF; CDR3nt: TGTGCCAGCAGTCTTTACCTCGGGACTACCCACAATGAGCAGTTCTTC; j_gene: TRBJ2-1; abundance: many; d_gene: TRBD2; v_gene: TRBV12-3/TRBV12-4
CDR3aa: CASSLGAGTAALMLDEQYF; CDR3nt: TGTGCCAGCAGCTTAGGGGCAGGGACAGCAGCCCTAATGTTAGACGAGCAGTACTTC; j_gene: TRBJ2-7; abundance: many; d_gene: TRBD1; v_gene: TRBV11-2